The 30 T cell receptor beta chains in this list originate from one sample, sequenced in a study of blood T cells in healthy people across ages. A second PCR of 7 to 11 cycles used a sample-barcoded 5' primer and a J-beta primer mix. TCRdb passed the 5' RACE reads through MiXCR, listing each CDR3 protein once. This table holds some 1.8 million distinct CDR3 sequences, roughly two fifths found once. Sequences were obtained from blood. The origin of the receptors is a human donor in good health.

The chain uses TRBV28 and TRBJ2-5; possible D gene TRBD2, 6 bases. There are 12 residues in the CDR3. From germline, CDR1 is MDHEN and CDR2 SYDVKM. Trimming took off 8 bases at V and 5 bases at J, with 12 bases between the two ends. The DNA of the CDR3 is TGTGCCAGCGGGGGGAGAGGGGAGACCCAGTACTTC. Protein: CASGGRGETQYF.

J is TRBJ1-2 and V is TRBV5-5, with D maybe TRBD1 (5 bases). V was shortened by 2 bases and J by 1 base, with 9 bases between the two germline ends. CDR1 SGHKS and CDR2 YYEKEE come from the germline V gene (reference sequence). The CDR3 sequence is 14 residues long. CDR3: CASSLRQFNYGYTF. As DNA, the CDR3 is TGTGCCAGCAGCTTACGACAGTTTAACTATGGCTACACCTTC.

The chain links TRBV7-2 to TRBJ1-2; no definite D call. V lost 5 bases and J lost 3, with 19 bases in between. Germline V gene data show CDR1 as SGHTA and CDR2 as FQGNSA. This CDR3 has 16 amino acids. CDR3 nucleotide sequence: TGTGCCAGCAGCCTAAACCCCTTCGACATAGACTATGGCTACACCTTC. Protein product: CASSLNPFDIDYGYTF.

CDR3 protein: CASSLGWASGGPGYEQYF. CDR3 DNA: TGTGCCAGCAGCTTAGGATGGGCTAGCGGGGGACCGGGTTACGAGCAGTACTTC. The chain links TRBV11-2 to TRBJ2-4; 10 bases line up with TRBD2. The J call may be incorrect, as the DNA end agrees better with TRBJ2-7. CDR1 and CDR2 from the germline V gene are SGHAT and FQNNGV. This CDR3 is 18 amino acids long.

This clonotype has only a few counts. CDR3 region: CASSQDFNSDEQYF. For the CDR3, the DNA is TGCGCCAGCAGCCAAGATTTTAACAGTGACGAGCAGTACTTC. The V call is TRBV4-3, the J call TRBJ2-4; no reliable D call. The DNA end favors TRBJ2-7, so the J call may be wrong. Germline V CDR1 and CDR2: LGHNA, YSLEER. This CDR3 spans 14 amino acids.

For this clonotype: Being one base from a much bigger clone, this may be a read error. J is TRBJ2-1 and V is TRBV20-1; D gene ambiguous. Germline assignment: CDR1 DFQATT and CDR2 SNEGSKA (reference sequence). The CDR3 runs to 15 residues. V lost 1 base, J lost 0 bases, and 10 bases lay in between. Here the CDR3 DNA reads TGCAGTGCTAGAGGTTGGGTCCTCTCCTACAATGAGCAGTTCTTC. Translated, it gives CSARGWVLSYNEQFF.

Note on this clonotype: Germline is not matched at one junction end, which may reflect a read error. J is TRBJ1-2 and V is TRBV2; D not resolved. The CDR3 is 13 amino acids. The V gene's germline CDR1 is SNHLY and CDR2 FYNNEI. The CDR3 region has the DNA TGTGCCAGCATAAGAACCACTAACTGTGGCTACACCTTC. Protein: CASIRTTNCGYTF.

The V call is TRBV6-2 or TRBV6-3, the J call TRBJ2-5, with 10 positions matching TRBD2. The CDR3 sequence is 16 residues long. Germline CDR1 MNHEY, CDR2 SVGEGT. With V trimmed by 7 bases and J by 4 bases, 12 bases remained unmatched. Here the CDR3 reads CASTQPLAGAGETQYF. CDR3 coding DNA: TGTGCCAGCACCCAGCCCCTAGCGGGGGCGGGAGAGACCCAGTACTTC.

The chain joins TRBV20-1 to TRBJ2-5, with a possible D match to TRBD2 (7 bases). The DNA end favors TRBJ2-7, so the J call may be wrong. Germline V gene sequence: CDR1 DFQATT, CDR2 SNEGSKA (reference sequence). This CDR3 is built from 14 residues. In DNA form, the CDR3 reads TGCAGTGCTAGTTGGGGCGGGGGCGAAAACGAGCAGTACTTC. Translating gives CSASWGGGENEQYF.

The chain carries TRBV7-6 and TRBJ2-5, with TRBD1 identical over 9 bases. Trimming removed 2 bases from V and 11 bases from J; junction bases left unmatched: 9. Germline V lookup: CDR1 SGHVS, CDR2 FNYEAQ. The CDR3 length is 14 residues. For the CDR3, the DNA is TGTGCCAGCAGCTTAATACAGGGGGCGGGTGAGCAGTACTTC. Amino acid sequence: CASSLIQGAGEQYF. Drawing the rest from reference TRBV7-6 and TRBJ2-5, the complete variable domain is GAGVSQSPRYKVTKRGQDVALRCDPISGHVSLYWYRQALGQGPEFLTYFNYEAQQDKSGLPNDRFSAERPEGSISTLTIQRTEQRDSAMYRCASSLIQGAGEQYFGPGTRLLVL.

The rearrangement links TRBV3-1 to TRBJ1-2; D is perhaps TRBD1 (5 bases). CDR3 length: 16 residues. The V gene's germline CDR1 is LGHDT and CDR2 YNNKEL (reference sequence). Deletions cut 1 base from V and 5 bases from J, with 17 bases between. The CDR3 coding sequence is TGTGCCAGCAGCCAAGGTACCTGGACAAAGAGTTATGGCTACACCTTC. Translating gives CASSQGTWTKSYGYTF.

Concerning this clonotype: This sequence may be a read error, since a much larger clone differs from it by one base. The chain couples TRBV20-1 to TRBJ2-5, with TRBD2 matching 9 bases. With the DNA end fitting TRBJ2-7 better, the J assignment may be wrong. This CDR3 is built from 16 residues. Germline CDR1 is DFQATT and CDR2 is SNEGSKA (reference sequence). The CDR3 nucleotides read TGCAGTGCTAGAGCGTCTAGCGGGGCCACCCTCTACGAGCAGTACTTC. Translating it yields CSARASSGATLYEQYF.

This clonotype was detected a few times. This chain joins TRBV4-1 and TRBJ1-2; TRBD1 matches at 7 bases. The trim removed 1 base at V and 3 bases at J, leaving 5 bases unmatched. The CDR3 loop spans 15 amino acids. CDR1 MGHRA and CDR2 YSYEKL come from the germline V gene. The CDR3 is CASSQARDSHYGYTF. As DNA, the CDR3 is TGCGCCAGCAGCCAAGCCCGGGACAGTCACTATGGCTACACCTTC.

This clonotype has a count of ten or more. The chain combines TRBV7-2 with TRBJ1-2; 9 bases align to TRBD1. The V and J ends lost 5 bases and 2 bases, in that order; junction bases with no gene match: 6. The CDR3 is 15 residues long. From germline, CDR1 is SGHTA and CDR2 FQGNSA. CDR3 DNA sequence: TGTGCCAGCAGCCCAGGACAGGGGCCCAACTATGGCTACACCTTC. Translation: CASSPGQGPNYGYTF.

This clonotype was detected a few times. The chain combines TRBV20-1 with TRBJ1-5; D gene uncertain. Germline values: CDR1 DFQATT, CDR2 SNEGSKA (reference sequence). V was clipped by 1 base and J by 7 bases, with 11 bases between them. There are 13 residues in the CDR3. The CDR3 loop is CSARGPTEQPQHF. CDR3 in DNA: TGCAGTGCTAGAGGACCTACCGAACAGCCCCAGCATTTT.

J is TRBJ1-1 and V is TRBV11-3; D gene unclear. The CDR3 totals 14 residues. Deletions cut 3 bases from V and 0 bases from J, with 8 bases between. Germline V gene sequence: CDR1 SGHNT, CDR2 YENEEA. CDR3 protein: CASSFARMNTEAFF. The CDR3 DNA is TGTGCCAGCAGCTTTGCCAGAATGAACACTGAAGCTTTCTTT.

The gene calls are TRBV12-3 or TRBV12-4 and TRBJ2-7; TRBD2 matches at 9 bases. The J call could be wrong; TRBJ2-5 is a better fit for the DNA end. CDR3 size: 16 residues. CDR3: CASSPAGLALKETQYF. The CDR3 DNA reads as TGTGCCAGCAGTCCCGCGGGACTAGCCCTAAAAGAGACCCAGTACTTC.

This clonotype was found a few times. This sequence joins TRBV6-2 or TRBV6-3 and TRBJ1-2, with D tentatively TRBD1 (5 bases). Germline values: CDR1 MNHEY, CDR2 SVGEGT. This CDR3 contains 17 residues. The V and J ends lost 7 bases and 4 bases respectively, with 25 bases between them. This CDR3 reads CASNQGSGPREGYGYTF. The CDR3, as DNA: TGTGCCAGCAATCAAGGATCGGGACCGCGGGAAGGCTATGGCTACACCTTC.

A few counts support this clonotype. The chain uses TRBV10-3 and TRBJ1-2; 8 nucleotides line up with TRBD1. Germline values: CDR1 ENHRY, CDR2 SYGVKD. V was clipped by 6 bases and J by 8 bases; unmatched bases: 8. The CDR3 loop spans 13 amino acids. In DNA, the CDR3 is TGTGCCATCAGAGGACAGGGAGCGAAGGGCTACACCTTC. This sequence encodes CAIRGQGAKGYTF.

This clonotype has just a few counts. This chain joins TRBV5-6 and TRBJ2-1; 7 nucleotides agree with TRBD1. This CDR3 has 14 amino acids. Looked up from germline, CDR1 is SGHDT and CDR2 is YYEEEE. V trimming: 4 bases; J trimming: 7 bases; junction bases outside the gene matches: 8. CDR3 DNA sequence: TGTGCCAGCAGCCCGCGGGTCAGGGGGAATGAGCAGTTCTTC. The encoded protein is CASSPRVRGNEQFF. The complete variable domain, with remaining parts taken from reference TRBV5-6 and TRBJ2-1, reads DAGVTQSPTHLIKTRGQQVTLRCSPKSGHDTVSWYQQALGQGPQFIFQYYEEEERQRGNFPDRFSGHQFPNYSSELNVNALLLGDSALYLCASSPRVRGNEQFFGPGTRLTVL.

The chain carries TRBV12-3 or TRBV12-4 and TRBJ2-7; no definite D call. V lost 5 bases and J lost 0, with 14 bases in between. The CDR3 has 15 amino acids. CDR3 nucleotides: TGTGCCAGCAGTCACACTGGGGAAAACTCCTACGAGCAGTACTTC. This codes for CASSHTGENSYEQYF.

The rearrangement uses TRBV7-2 and TRBJ2-5; TRBD1 might be the D (5 bases). The V and J ends lost 4 bases and 4 bases respectively, with 19 bases between them. The CDR3 runs 16 residues. Germline lookup yields CDR1 SGHTA and CDR2 FQGNSA. CDR3 nucleotide sequence: TGTGCCAGCAGCTCACAAGTAGGGCAGGGTTCAGAGACCCAGTACTTC. Translating gives CASSSQVGQGSETQYF.

The chain uses TRBV6-2 or TRBV6-3 and TRBJ1-1, with 7 bases that match TRBD1. V was pared by 0 bases and J by 6 bases, with 7 bases of the junction left unmatched. CDR1 is MNHEY and CDR2 is SVGEGT in the germline V gene. The CDR3 has 15 residues. This CDR3 is CASSYSGTANAEAFF. DNA of the CDR3: TGTGCCAGCAGTTACTCGGGGACAGCTAACGCTGAAGCTTTCTTT.

The genes are TRBV19 and TRBJ2-1; a weak D match, TRBD2 (7 bases). Germline V lookup: CDR1 LNHDA, CDR2 SQIVND (reference sequence). CDR3 length: 17 residues. Trimming cost V 0 bases and J 6 bases, with 18 bases left between them. The CDR3 DNA follows: TGTGCCAGTAGTATAGAACTCTCAGGGGCGGGGGTCAATGAGCAGTTCTTC. It encodes CASSIELSGAGVNEQFF.

This clonotype was seen only a few times. J is TRBJ2-7 and V is TRBV20-1, with D hard to call. The CDR3 is 14 residues long. Germline values: CDR1 DFQATT, CDR2 SNEGSKA (reference sequence). With 7 bases removed from V and 2 bases from J, the gap between germline ends came to 18 bases. CDR3 sequence (DNA): TGCAGTGGGACCGGTGGGTGGGGTACCTACGAGCAGTACTTC. Its translation: CSGTGGWGTYEQYF.

The chain couples TRBV7-2 to TRBJ2-7; D is uncertain. Looked up from germline, CDR1 is SGHTA and CDR2 is FQGNSA. This CDR3 is 17 amino acids long. Deletions cut 3 bases from V and 2 bases from J, with 20 bases between. The CDR3, as DNA: TGTGCCAGCAGCTTTAGATCCTGGTCGATCGTTCCCTACGAGCAGTACTTC. This codes for CASSFRSWSIVPYEQYF.

In DNA form, the CDR3 reads TGTGCCAGCAGCACCCTGCATGAGCAGTTCTTC. As protein: CASSTLHEQFF. The gene calls are TRBV28 and TRBJ2-1, with unresolved D. Between the trimmed V and J ends, which lost 6 bases and 8 bases, there was a span of 8 bases. Germline CDR1 is MDHEN and CDR2 is SYDVKM. The CDR3 runs to 11 residues.

The chain combines TRBV2 with TRBJ1-2, with 7 bases fitting TRBD1. V was clipped by 7 bases and J by 7 bases; unmatched bases: 6. This CDR3 is 12 amino acids long. Germline lookup yields CDR1 SNHLY and CDR2 FYNNEI. CDR3: CASTPGQIGYTF. CDR3 bases: TGTGCCAGCACTCCGGGACAGATTGGCTACACCTTC.

The chain employs TRBV6-5 and TRBJ1-2, with D unclear. Germline CDR1 and CDR2: MNHEY and SVGAGI. The CDR3 runs to 13 residues. V gave up 6 bases and J gave up 5 bases, with 13 bases separating them. CDR3 sequence reads: CASRTQSPYGYTF. In nucleotides, the CDR3 is TGTGCCAGCAGGACGCAATCCCCATATGGCTACACCTTC.

This clonotype was counted a few times. The chain is built from TRBV4-2 and TRBJ2-7; D perhaps matches TRBD2 (5 bases). Germline assignment: CDR1 LGHNA and CDR2 YNFKEQ. The CDR3 covers 16 residues. Trimming cost V 0 bases and J 2 bases, with 14 bases left between them. CDR3 loop: CASSQDLASKAYEQYF. The CDR3 nucleotides read TGTGCCAGCAGCCAAGATTTGGCTAGCAAAGCCTACGAGCAGTACTTC.